This T cell receptor beta chain came from a study of breast tumors, draining lymph nodes, adjacent tissues. Samples came from axillary lymph nodes draining the breast cancer. Study-wide findings and caveats: Compared with lymph nodes, tumors were less diverse; compared with nontumor tissue, more. Data fit most tumor T cells coming from lymph node, expanding in tumor.

A word on this clonotype: Its antigen is unidentified. A junction boundary mismatches the germline segment, possibly from a read error.

CDR1 and CDR2 from the germline V gene are SSHAT and FNYEAQ (reference sequence). The CDR3 runs 19 residues. A single record per CDR3 protein comes from TCRdb applying MiXCR to the multiplex PCR reads. The sample lists 150,000 to 200,000 distinct CDR3 sequences, 30% to 35% occurring once. The sample taken for sequencing was axillary lymph node tissue. The receptor's source is a female donor with breast cancer. Some clones in this sample may be carry-over from other donors' samples. V and J are TRBV7-7 and TRBJ2-1, with 7 bases fitting TRBD2. CDR3 nucleotides: TGTGCTAGCAGCTTAGGGGCTAGCGGTATGACGAGCTCCTACAATGAGCAGTTCTTC. It is translated as CASSLGASGMTSSYNEQFF.